The 21 T cell receptor beta chains in this list originate from one sample, sequenced in a study of T cell changes during pregnancy in multiple sclerosis. Sequencing was performed with immunoSEQ multiplex PCR; in TCRdb, only in-frame clones are kept and a portion is missing. The sample lists several thousand clones, around nine tenths occurring once. This material consisted of CD8+ T cells from peripheral blood mononuclear cells, taken in the first trimester of pregnancy. Source of these receptors: a female donor in good health, enrolled as a control in a pregnancy study.

In its sample, this clone is medium-sized (0.01 to 0.1%). The J gene is TRBJ2-5, the V gene TRBV6-4; 10 bases align to TRBD2. The CDR3 is 14 amino acids. The V gene end was trimmed by 3 bases and the J gene end by 2 bases; junction bases not matched to a gene: 0. Germline assignment: CDR1 MRHNA and CDR2 SNTAGT. CDR3 residues: CASSEAGGQETQYF. CDR3 in DNA: TGTGCCAGCAGTGAAGCGGGAGGGCAAGAGACCCAGTACTTC.

This clone was picked up a small number of times. This chain joins TRBV19 and TRBJ2-1; 11 positions agree with TRBD2. The germline V gene encodes CDR1 LNHDA and CDR2 SQIVND (reference sequence). The CDR3 length is 15 residues. The V and J ends lost 6 bases and 5 bases, in that order; junction bases with no gene match: 6. CDR3 DNA: TGTGCCAGTAGATGGGGGACTAGCGGCCACAATGAGCAGTTCTTC. Its translation is CASRWGTSGHNEQFF.

CDR3 nucleotides: TGTGCCAGCAGTGGGGACTTGACCCTCCACTTT. Its translation is CASSGDLTLHF. The V gene is TRBV2, the J gene TRBJ1-6, with a possible D match to TRBD1 (5 bases). Deletions cut 4 bases from V and 14 bases from J, with 9 bases between. Germline CDR1 reads SNHLY; CDR2 reads FYNNEI. The CDR3 consists of 11 residues.

V is TRBV10-2 and J is TRBJ1-1; tentatively, D is TRBD1 (5 bases). The CDR3 sequence is 12 residues long. With 2 bases removed from V and 10 bases from J, the gap between germline ends came to 11 bases. CDR1 and CDR2 from the germline V gene are WSHSY and SAAADI. In DNA form, the CDR3 reads TGCGCCAGCAGTGAGGGGGGACTTGGAGCTTTCTTT. Amino acids: CASSEGGLGAFF.

The V call is TRBV4-2, the J call TRBJ2-7; 7 bases map to TRBD1. The length of the CDR3 is 15 residues. V gave up 5 bases and J gave up 2 bases; unmatched junction bases: 9. Germline V gives CDR1 LGHNA, CDR2 YNFKEQ. CDR3 sequence: CASSNEFGQAYEQYF. DNA of the CDR3: TGTGCCAGCAGCAATGAGTTCGGACAGGCCTACGAGCAGTACTTC.

The genes are TRBV27 and TRBJ1-5, with a weak D call TRBD1 (6 bases). V dropped 3 bases and J dropped 1 base, with 10 bases sitting between them. Germline V gene lookup returns CDR1 MNHEY and CDR2 SMNVEV (reference sequence). The CDR3 is 15 amino acids. The DNA for the CDR3 is TGTGCCAGCAGTTTGACAGGTGAGAGCAATCAGCCCCAGCATTTT. As protein: CASSLTGESNQPQHF.

This rearrangement joins TRBV7-6 to TRBJ1-5, with unresolved D. There are 13 residues in the CDR3. CDR1 and CDR2 (germline): SGHVS, FNYEAQ. Trimming cost V 4 bases and J 7 bases, with 11 bases left between them. CDR3 in DNA: TGTGCCAGCAGCTATGGAGCGGGGCAGCCCCAGCATTTT. It yields the protein CASSYGAGQPQHF.

V is TRBV21-1 and J is TRBJ1-2. TRBV21-1 is a recognized pseudogene. The length of the CDR3 is 16 residues. The CDR3 sequence is CASSKSRRGVWVGYTF. CDR3 DNA: TGTGCCAGCAGCAAAAGTCGTCGGGGGGTATGGGTTGGCTACACCTTC.

The chain is built from TRBV19 and TRBJ2-5; D is unclear. The CDR3 contains 11 residues. Germline V CDR1 and CDR2: LNHDA, SQIVND (reference sequence). Trimming cost V 4 bases and J 5 bases, with 5 bases left between them. CDR3 residues: CASSTRETQYF. CDR3 DNA: TGTGCCAGTAGTACTCGGGAGACCCAGTACTTC.

The chain employs TRBV5-4 and TRBJ2-3; 8 bases match TRBD2. This CDR3 contains 20 residues. V shed 1 base and J 4 bases; nucleotides not matched to a gene: 20. Germline CDR1 reads SGHNT; CDR2 reads YYREEE (reference sequence). Written as DNA, the CDR3 is TGTGCCAGCAGCTTGACTCAGGGCTTAGCGGGATCCTTCGGCGCAGATACGCAGTATTTT. Its protein product is CASSLTQGLAGSFGADTQYF.

The V gene is TRBV5-6, the J gene TRBJ1-2; possibly TRBD1 for D (6 bases). This CDR3 contains 15 residues. Trimming removed 0 bases at V and 7 bases at J, with 16 bases between. From germline, CDR1 is SGHDT and CDR2 YYEEEE. The CDR3 nucleotides are TGTGCCAGCAGCTTGGCCGCCAGGGGATCTGCTGGCTACACCTTC. The encoded protein is CASSLAARGSAGYTF.

The gene calls are TRBV4-1 and TRBJ1-2; the D is unclear. Trimming took 1 base from V and 7 from J, leaving 13 bases between them. Germline lookup yields CDR1 MGHRA and CDR2 YSYEKL. The CDR3 is made up of 14 amino acids. The CDR3 sequence: CASSQGLGVGGYTF. The CDR3 coding sequence is TGCGCCAGCAGCCAAGGGTTGGGAGTGGGTGGCTACACCTTC.

The chain has TRBV7-9 and TRBJ1-2, with D perhaps matching TRBD1 (5 bases). With 5 bases removed from V and 9 bases from J, the gap between germline ends came to 16 bases. The CDR3 is made up of 13 amino acids. Germline-derived CDR1 and CDR2 are SEHNR and FQNEAQ (reference sequence). DNA of the CDR3: TGTGCCAGCAGCCCCACGGGACGGGAGAGCTACACCTTC. As protein: CASSPTGRESYTF.

The rearrangement links TRBV9 to TRBJ2-5, with D perhaps TRBD1 (6 bases). The CDR3 spans 16 residues. From germline, CDR1 is SGDLS and CDR2 YYNGEE. Trimming stripped 2 bases from V and 4 bases from J, with 18 bases between. The CDR3 reads CASSVVGAGLGETQYF. The CDR3 DNA is TGTGCCAGCAGCGTTGTGGGGGCCGGATTGGGAGAGACCCAGTACTTC. Filled out from reference TRBV9 and TRBJ2-5, the complete variable domain reads DSGVTQTPKHLITATGQRVTLRCSPRSGDLSVYWYQQSLDQGLQFLIQYYNGEERAKGNILERFSAQQFPDLHSELNLSSLELGDSALYFCASSVVGAGLGETQYFGPGTRLLVL.

The CDR3 DNA follows: TGCGCCAGTGGGGTAGCGGGGGTACAAGAGACCCAGTACTTC. Translation gives CASGVAGVQETQYF. The chain carries TRBV4-1 and TRBJ2-5, with 9 bases aligning to TRBD2. The CDR3 has 14 residues. The J segment lost 2 bases and the V segment lost 9 bases, leaving 7 bases of the junction unmatched. Germline V CDR1 and CDR2: MGHRA, YSYEKL.

This clone was seen just once. Here the CDR3 DNA reads TGTGCCAGCAGTGCACGATCAGGGGGAAACTCCTACGAGCAGTACTTC. It yields the protein CASSARSGGNSYEQYF. The chain carries TRBV2 and TRBJ2-7; 7 nucleotides match TRBD1. Trimming at V came to 4 bases and at J to 0 bases, leaving 9 bases not matched to a gene. Germline CDR1 SNHLY, CDR2 FYNNEI. This CDR3 has 16 residues.

This rearrangement joins TRBV5-5 to TRBJ2-7; the D is unclear. There are 14 residues in the CDR3. Germline CDR1 reads SGHKS; CDR2 reads YYEKEE (reference sequence). Trimming cost V 0 bases and J 0 bases, with 7 bases left between them. CDR3 residues: CASSLAGGSYEQYF. The CDR3 DNA follows: TGTGCCAGCAGCTTGGCCGGCGGCTCCTACGAGCAGTACTTC.

The chain joins TRBV6-1 to TRBJ1-5; D perhaps matches TRBD1 (6 bases). Germline V CDR1 and CDR2: MNHNS, SASEGT. The V gene lost 4 bases and the J gene lost 0 bases, with 13 bases spanning the gap. The CDR3 is 16 amino acids. For the CDR3, the DNA is TGTGCCAGCAGTGGTGGGCCAGGGGATAGCAATCAGCCCCAGCATTTT. Residues: CASSGGPGDSNQPQHF.

This chain links TRBV9 with TRBJ2-3; tentative D call: TRBD2 (7 bases). V lost 2 bases and J lost 1, with 14 bases in between. There are 16 residues in the CDR3. Germline V gives CDR1 SGDLS, CDR2 YYNGEE. DNA of the CDR3: TGTGCCAGCAGCGTTTTTGGGGGGGCGGGCACAGATACGCAGTATTTT. Translating gives CASSVFGGAGTDTQYF.

The chain is built from TRBV7-8 and TRBJ2-7; 7 nucleotides line up with TRBD2. Germline CDR1 is SGHVS and CDR2 is FQNEAQ. The junction had 12 bases not matched to a gene; V was cut back by 5 bases and J by 2 bases. The CDR3 runs 16 residues. CDR3 sequence reads: CASSRRRERDPYEQYF. CDR3 sequence (DNA): TGTGCCAGCAGCCGTCGAAGGGAGCGGGACCCCTACGAGCAGTACTTC.

The chain combines TRBV6-1 with TRBJ2-2; TRBD1 aligns across 10 bases. Germline V gives CDR1 MNHNS, CDR2 SASEGT. J gave up 3 bases and V 6 bases, and 4 bases lay outside the gene matches. The CDR3 consists of 15 residues. The CDR3 sequence: CASRAGTGDTGELFF. CDR3 nucleotides: TGTGCCAGCAGGGCCGGGACAGGGGACACCGGGGAGCTGTTTTTT.